This TCR beta chain originates from a study of cytomegalovirus exposure and HLA in healthy donors. Study outcomes and limitations: Most TCR sequences were seen very rarely across donors, but some public TCRs occurred in many.

The study ran its PCR with 60 Vbeta and 13 Jbeta primers. Assay: immunoSEQ multiplex PCR; the TCRdb copy retains only in-frame clones and omits some. Among about 190,000 clones listed, more than 65% were seen once. Notes on this clone: Its specificity is unknown.

CDR3 size: 14 residues. Losses at the gene ends were 4 bases for V and 6 bases for J; bases not matched to a gene: 8. In germline, CDR1 is KGHSH, CDR2 LQKENI. The gene calls are TRBV18 and TRBJ1-2, with 7 nucleotides matching TRBD1. This TCR was sampled from a woman under 40 in good health and CMV-seropositive. Specimen: PBMCs. The CDR3 DNA follows: TGTGCCAGCTCACTGTACAGGGGAGCAGATGGCTACACCTTC. It is translated as CASSLYRGADGYTF.